This TCR beta chain is drawn from a study of beta chain features in type 1 diabetes. Study findings and constraints: The naive, central memory and Treg TCRB repertoires showed an apparent similarity that was greater among patients than among healthy donors.

Reverse transcription of all isolated RNA meant that expressed TCRB transcripts were sequenced. The protocol was immunoSEQ multiplex PCR, while the TCRdb copy is restricted to in-frame clones and leaves out a portion. The table lists roughly 170,000 clones, 10% to 15% of them singletons, with about 0.58% in the top ten. Germline CDR1 reads MDHEN; CDR2 reads SYDVKM. Trimming stripped 5 bases from V and 3 bases from J, with 14 bases between. The CDR3 is made up of 15 amino acids. This clone was counted a few times. Antigen: not known. The chain has TRBV28 and TRBJ2-1; D possibly corresponds to TRBD2 (6 bases). Sequencing used central memory CD4+ T cells from blood. This TCR was recovered from a woman between 18 and 29 years old in good health. The CDR3 DNA is TGTGCCAGCAGTCTAACCGGGACTGGCTACAATGAGCAGTTCTTC. Protein sequence: CASSLTGTGYNEQFF.